These 7 T cell receptor beta chains were sequenced from one sample in a study of OX40 agonist ivuxolimab in advanced cancers. Produced via immunoSEQ multiplex PCR; TCRdb's table is partial and in-frame only. Among over 55,000 clones, 80% to 90% were seen once, and the ten largest hold 2.4%. Sequencing used CD4+ or CD8+ T cells sorted from blood, obtained in a trial of the OX40 agonist ivuxolimab. These receptors originate from an adult with an advanced solid tumor such as melanoma, head and neck, liver or kidney cancer.

This clone was detected only once. The chain joins TRBV6-5 to TRBJ1-2, with D possibly matching TRBD1 (5 bases). The ends were cut back, 2 bases at V and 3 bases at J, with 16 bases in the middle. The CDR3 consists of 16 residues. Germline CDR1 and CDR2: MNHEY and SVGAGI. This chain's CDR3 is CASSYPITGGYYGYTF. CDR3 sequence (DNA): TGTGCCAGCAGTTACCCGATTACAGGTGGTTACTATGGCTACACCTTC.

The gene calls are TRBV5-4 and TRBJ2-1; 10 nucleotides agree with TRBD2. The CDR3 extends over 16 amino acids. After removal of 3 bases from V and 6 bases from J, the junction contained 9 bases not matched to a gene. Germline values: CDR1 SGHNT, CDR2 YYREEE (reference sequence). The CDR3 DNA reads as TGTGCCAGCAGCTCCACCTTAATAGCGGGGGGCAATGAGCAGTTCTTC. This sequence encodes CASSSTLIAGGNEQFF.

This chain joins TRBV2 and TRBJ2-6; the D gene is possibly TRBD1 (6 bases). The CDR3 sequence is 17 residues long. The germline V and J ends were trimmed by 1 base and 4 bases, with 14 bases remaining between them. Looked up from germline, CDR1 is SNHLY and CDR2 is FYNNEI. The CDR3 is CASSEGGLGQGANVLTF. The CDR3 DNA follows: TGTGCCAGCAGTGAAGGTGGGTTAGGACAGGGGGCCAACGTCCTGACTTTC.

V gene TRBV5-6 combines with J gene TRBJ1-2, with D perhaps TRBD1 (6 bases). This CDR3 is built from 14 residues. CDR1 is SGHDT and CDR2 is YYEEEE in the germline V gene. V shed 1 base and J shed 4 bases, with 11 bases lying between them. The CDR3 region has the DNA TGTGCCAGCAGCTTGACAGGGAGGTCCTATGGCTACACCTTC. Its protein is CASSLTGRSYGYTF.

The chain is built from TRBV2 and TRBJ1-1; 8 bases are a match to TRBD1. There are 14 residues in the CDR3. V was pared by 6 bases and J by 4 bases, with 7 bases of the junction left unmatched. Germline V gene data show CDR1 as SNHLY and CDR2 as FYNNEI. CDR3 residues: CASRATGEGTEAFF. The CDR3 DNA reads TGTGCCAGCAGAGCGACAGGGGAAGGCACTGAAGCTTTCTTT.

This clone was picked up a small number of times. The J gene is TRBJ1-1, the V gene TRBV9, with 11 bases fitting TRBD1. CDR3 length: 16 amino acids. Germline CDR1 SGDLS, CDR2 YYNGEE. V lost 0 bases and J lost 6; bases outside the gene matches: 7. The CDR3 nucleotides read TGTGCCAGCAGCGTAGGAGGGACAGGGGGAACGGCTGAAGCTTTCTTT. This encodes CASSVGGTGGTAEAFF.

This clone was counted a single time. The chain links TRBV7-9 to TRBJ1-1; D is unresolved. The CDR3 totals 11 residues. CDR1 SEHNR and CDR2 FQNEAQ come from the germline V gene (reference sequence). Trimming left V 5 bases short and J 10 bases short, with 11 bases between. The CDR3, as DNA: TGTGCCAGCAGCCTTGGGAGAGCAGCTTTCTTT. Amino acid sequence: CASSLGRAAFF.